These T cell receptor beta chains were read from a single sample in a study of blood T cells in healthy people across ages. TCRdb reanalysed the 5' RACE reads using MiXCR and keeps one entry per CDR3 protein. The profile shows around 1.5 million distinct CDR3 sequences, around 55% of them singletons. The sample was blood. The receptors derive from a young man in good health. Both conserved end residues are part of each CDR3. Fields, in order: CDR3 DNA, CDR3 protein, D gene, clone size, J gene, V gene. A D gene is named only where the DNA matches it firmly. Expanded clones are given a class, and other clones once, few, many or no size at all.

TGCGCCAGCAGCTTGGCCGCGCCCAATTCACCCCTCCACTTT,CASSLAAPNSPLHF,.,.,TRBJ1-6,TRBV5-1
TGCAGTGCTAGAGACGTTTACTCTGGGGCCAACGTCCTGACTTTC,CSARDVYSGANVLTF,.,.,TRBJ2-6,TRBV20-1
TGCAGCGGTGCGACAGGACTTTTCTACGAGCAGTACTTC,CSGATGLFYEQYF,.,many,TRBJ2-7,TRBV29-1
TGTGCCAGCAGTTTAAGTGGGTGGGGCCCTTACGAGCAGTACTTC,CASSLSGWGPYEQYF,.,.,TRBJ2-7,TRBV27
TGTGCCAGCAGTGAATTTGGGAGCACTGAAGCTTTCTTT,CASSEFGSTEAFF,.,.,TRBJ1-1,TRBV25-1
TGTGCCAGCAGTTCAACGGACAGGGCTTACGAGCAGTACTTC,CASSSTDRAYEQYF,TRBD1,few,TRBJ2-7,TRBV12-3/TRBV12-4
TGTGCCAGCAGCTTGGGAGGGGGACAGGGAGATACGCAGTATTTT,CASSLGGGQGDTQYF,TRBD1,.,TRBJ2-3,TRBV7-2
TGTGCCAGCAGTTTATCCCAGTACTACGAGCAGTACTTC,CASSLSQYYEQYF,.,few,TRBJ2-7,TRBV27
TGTGCCAGCAGTTTTGCGCGGGAGGAGCGGGAGACCCAGTACTTC,CASSFAREERETQYF,TRBD2,.,TRBJ2-5,TRBV28
TGCGCCAGCAGTGGGGGGGATTACAATGAGCAGTACTTC,CASSGGDYNEQYF,.,few,TRBJ2-7,TRBV10-1
TGCAGTGCTAGAGAGTTACATCCTAGACCCTACGAGCAGTACTTC,CSARELHPRPYEQYF,.,.,TRBJ2-7,TRBV20-1
TGTGCCAGCAGATACACCGGGGAGCTGTTTTTT,CASRYTGELFF,.,many,TRBJ2-2,TRBV6-2/TRBV6-3
TGTGCCAGCAATTCCGGGACTAGCCAGTATTTT,CASNSGTSQYF,TRBD2,.,TRBJ2-3,TRBV6-5
TGTGCCAGCAGCCAAGACCCGGGACGACGCTACGAGCAGTACTTC,CASSQDPGRRYEQYF,.,.,TRBJ2-7,TRBV3-1
TGTGCCAGCTCACCGGGGGTAGAGAAATACAATGAGCAGTTCTTC,CASSPGVEKYNEQFF,.,.,TRBJ2-1,TRBV18
TGCGCCAGCAGCCAAGTCAAAGAGGGAGTTAGGGATGAGCAGTTCTTC,CASSQVKEGVRDEQFF,.,.,TRBJ2-1,TRBV4-1
TGTGCCAGCAGCCTGACTAGCGGAACTTACCTTCTCACAGATACGCAGTATTTT,CASSLTSGTYLLTDTQYF,TRBD2,.,TRBJ2-3,TRBV6-1
TGTGCCACCAGCAGACACCAGTCCTACGAGCAGTACTTC,CATSRHQSYEQYF,.,once,TRBJ2-7,TRBV15
TGTGCCAGCAGTTTAGCGCACGGGGGTGCGCAGTATTTT,CASSLAHGGAQYF,.,.,TRBJ2-3,TRBV12-3/TRBV12-4
TGTGCCAGCAGTGATTACAGCTTTTCCTATGGCTACACCTTC,CASSDYSFSYGYTF,.,.,TRBJ1-2,TRBV25-1
TGCGTGATAGGGACAGAAGCCTACGAGCAGTACTTC,CVIGTEAYEQYF,TRBD1,.,TRBJ2-7,TRBV29-1
TGTGCCAGCAGCTTAGCCGTGGACTCCGACGAGCAGTACTTC,CASSLAVDSDEQYF,.,.,TRBJ2-7,TRBV7-9
TGTGCCAGCAGCTTAGAGGAAAGGGGGGGCACCGGGGAGCTGTTTTTT,CASSLEERGGTGELFF,.,.,TRBJ2-2,TRBV7-7
TGTGCCAGCAGCGGGCACAGTGATCAGCCCCAGCATTTT,CASSGHSDQPQHF,.,once,TRBJ1-5,TRBV5-5
TGTGCCAGCAGCGACGGACAGACAACCTACGAGCAGTACTTC,CASSDGQTTYEQYF,.,.,TRBJ2-7,TRBV7-9
TGCGCCAGCAGCCAGGACAGGTTTTCCTCTGGGGCCAACGTCCTGACTTTC,CASSQDRFSSGANVLTF,TRBD1,.,TRBJ2-6,TRBV4-3
TGTGCCAGCAGCCCCCCCGCGGCAGGAGAGACCCAGTACTTC,CASSPPAAGETQYF,.,few,TRBJ2-5,TRBV7-9
TGTGCCAGCAGCTTACCCGAAGCCGGGCAGGGGGGTAATTCACCCCTCCACTTT,CASSLPEAGQGGNSPLHF,TRBD1,few,TRBJ1-6,TRBV7-9
TGTGCCAGCAGGGCAGGTAGCCTAGCGGGTTCCTACAATGAGCAGTTCTTC,CASRAGSLAGSYNEQFF,TRBD2,.,TRBJ2-1,TRBV12-3/TRBV12-4
TGTGCCAGCAGCCAAGATCGGGGGGATCAGCCCCAGCATTTT,CASSQDRGDQPQHF,.,.,TRBJ1-5,TRBV3-1
TGCAGCGGGACTACTCTGTACGAGCAGTACTTC,CSGTTLYEQYF,.,.,TRBJ2-7,TRBV29-1
TGTGCCAGCAGTTCTCTTGAGCAGTATTTT,CASSSLEQYF,.,.,TRBJ2-3,TRBV12-3/TRBV12-4
TGCGCCAGCAGTGTTGGGGGGCCCAGCTCCTACAATGAGCAGTTCTTC,CASSVGGPSSYNEQFF,.,.,TRBJ2-1,TRBV5-1
TGTGCCAGCAGCTTAGAACAACAGGGGTGGAGCGAGCAGTACTTC,CASSLEQQGWSEQYF,TRBD1,.,TRBJ2-7,TRBV11-2
TGTGCCAGCATCCTCGGGCCTTACGGCTACACCTTC,CASILGPYGYTF,.,.,TRBJ1-2,TRBV6-1
TGCAGTGCCGAGGGCGGGGGGCCTCACGAAGCTTTCTTT,CSAEGGGPHEAFF,.,.,TRBJ1-1,TRBV20-1
TGCAGTGCTAGAGTACGACGTGGGCAGGGGCCCTACGAGCAGTACTTC,CSARVRRGQGPYEQYF,.,once,TRBJ2-7,TRBV20-1
TGTGCCAGCTCACCACCGGAGCTACGTAGAGTAAAAGAGACCCAGTACTTC,CASSPPELRRVKETQYF,.,few,TRBJ2-5,TRBV18
TGTGCCAGCAGTTTGGGGACAGTAGCTAACTATGGCTACACCTTC,CASSLGTVANYGYTF,TRBD1,.,TRBJ1-2,TRBV12-3/TRBV12-4
TGCAGTGCTGGGGGACAGATCACAGATACGCAGTATTTT,CSAGGQITDTQYF,TRBD1,few,TRBJ2-3,TRBV20-1
TGTGCCAGCGGAACCGGGACAGGGGGTAGTGAGCAGTTCTTC,CASGTGTGGSEQFF,TRBD1,.,TRBJ2-1,TRBV6-6
TGCAGCGTTGAAGATGAAGGCAGGGACTATGGCTACACCTTC,CSVEDEGRDYGYTF,.,.,TRBJ1-2,TRBV29-1
TGTGCCAGCAGCGCCCCCGGGACTAGCGGGACCCATGAGCAGTTCTTC,CASSAPGTSGTHEQFF,TRBD2,.,TRBJ2-1,TRBV11-2
TGCAGTGCTAGAGATCCCGGGGTAGCCAAAGAGACCCAGTACTTC,CSARDPGVAKETQYF,.,.,TRBJ2-5,TRBV20-1
TGTGCCACCAGCAGAAGGACTAGCGGGGATGATGAGCAGTTCTTC,CATSRRTSGDDEQFF,TRBD2,.,TRBJ2-1,TRBV15
TGTGCCAGCAGTGACGGCAGTTTGAACACTGAAGCTTTCTTT,CASSDGSLNTEAFF,.,few,TRBJ1-1,TRBV6-5
TGTGCCAGCGCGGCGGGGACTAGCGGGAGTCGGGAGCAGTACTTC,CASAAGTSGSREQYF,TRBD2,.,TRBJ2-7,TRBV27
TGCGCCAGCAGCCATTCCTGGGGGACAAAAAATCAGCCCCAGCATTTT,CASSHSWGTKNQPQHF,.,.,TRBJ1-5,TRBV4-3
TGTGCCTGGAGTGGCGGGGGGGGCGTTGAAAAACTGTTTTTT,CAWSGGGGVEKLFF,.,.,TRBJ1-4,TRBV30
TGCAGTGCTGGGGGTTTAGCGGGAGGGCCCAAGTCCTACGAGCAGTACTTC,CSAGGLAGGPKSYEQYF,TRBD2,.,TRBJ2-7,TRBV20-1
TGCGCCAGCAGCTTCGGATCCAATGAGCAGTTCTTC,CASSFGSNEQFF,.,many,TRBJ2-1,TRBV27
TGTGCCAGCAGCTTTAATCGCCGGCTCGATGAAAAACTGTTTTTT,CASSFNRRLDEKLFF,.,.,TRBJ1-4,TRBV7-9
TGTGCCAGCATCACGACAGGGGGCTTGAGGGGCTACACCTTC,CASITTGGLRGYTF,TRBD1,.,TRBJ1-2,TRBV12-3/TRBV12-4
TGTGCCAGCAGCTTAGCATTCGACAGGCGGAACACTGAAGCTTTCTTT,CASSLAFDRRNTEAFF,.,.,TRBJ1-1,TRBV7-9
TGTGCCAGCAGTTACTCGATAGGGAACAATGAGCAGTTCTTC,CASSYSIGNNEQFF,.,.,TRBJ2-1,TRBV6-5
TGCGCCAGCAGCCAAGATCTTTCTGACTCCTACGAGCAGTACTTC,CASSQDLSDSYEQYF,.,few,TRBJ2-7,TRBV4-1
TGCAGCGTCGGACCTATAAGGACAGGTCTGTACAATGGGCAGTTCTTC,CSVGPIRTGLYNGQFF,TRBD1,.,TRBJ2-1,TRBV29-1
TGTGCCAGCAGCCACCCTCTGACTAGCGGGGAGTCAGATACGGAGTATTTT,CASSHPLTSGESDTEYF,TRBD2,.,TRBJ2-3,TRBV28
TGTGCCAGCAGCTTAGATCCAGGGGTCCATGGCTACACCTTC,CASSLDPGVHGYTF,.,.,TRBJ1-2,TRBV11-2
TGCAGTGCTAAGGGTCGAATCTATGGCTACACCTTC,CSAKGRIYGYTF,.,.,TRBJ1-2,TRBV20-1